This T cell receptor beta chain was documented in a study of cytomegalovirus exposure and HLA in healthy donors. Study-wide results and caveats: A missense variant in DCLRE1C was later tied to TCR beta V- and J-gene trimming. Later on, an analysis tied 15,000 to 20,000 TCR beta sequences to HLA alleles at 0.05 false discovery rate. Several of the most significant clusters were apparently associated with common viral pathogens in a later analysis.

Use of 60 Vbeta and 13 Jbeta primers characterized the PCR. Generated by immunoSEQ multiplex PCR, the TCRdb table keeps only in-frame clones and is missing some. The sample yields 130,000 to 150,000 clones, just under 80% seen once. This CDR3 spans 15 amino acids. CDR1 and CDR2 from the germline V gene are SGHDT and YYEEEE. V lost 4 bases and J lost 1, with 14 bases in between. For this clone: Its specificity is unknown.

Sequenced sample: PBMCs. The genes are TRBV5-6 and TRBJ1-1; TRBD1 is a possible D gene (5 bases). This TCR came from a man aged 25-40 years in good health and CMV-seronegative. Written as DNA, the CDR3 is TGTGCCAGCAGCAAGGAGTACGGGGGGAACACTGAAGCTTTCTTT. Its translation is CASSKEYGGNTEAFF.